A selection of T cell receptor beta chains follows, all from one sample in a study of CD8 T cells in ankylosing spondylitis. One entry per CDR3 protein results from TCRdb running MiXCR on the 5' RACE reads. The data show 250,000 or so distinct CDR3 sequences, 15% to 20% seen once. Material: blood, either unsorted or a sorted T cell fraction (not recorded which). The source is a male donor with ankylosing spondylitis or in good health (not recorded which). Both conserved end residues are part of each CDR3. A D gene is named only where the DNA matches it firmly. Clone size is given for some rows only: seen once, a few or many times, or a class if the clone is expanded.

j_call | v_call | clone_size | d_call | cdr3_nt | cdr3_aa
TRBJ2-6 | TRBV4-1 | - | - | TGCGCCAGCAGCCCGGAGGCCTCTGGGGCCAACGTCCTGACTTTC | CASSPEASGANVLTF
TRBJ2-5 | TRBV7-2 | few | TRBD2 | TGTGCCAGCAACCTAGCGGGAGGGGAGACCCAGTACTTC | CASNLAGGETQYF
TRBJ2-7 | TRBV2 | - | - | TGTGCCAGCAGTGAAGACAGAACCTACGAGCAGTACTTC | CASSEDRTYEQYF
TRBJ2-2 | TRBV19 | few | TRBD1 | TGTGCCAGTAGTCCGGGACAGGGGGGAACCGGGGAGCTGTTTTTT | CASSPGQGGTGELFF
TRBJ2-1 | TRBV29-1 | - | - | TGCAGCGTTGAAGGTGGGACAACCTACAATGAGCAGTTCTTC | CSVEGGTTYNEQFF
TRBJ1-2 | TRBV20-1 | - | TRBD1 | TGCAGTGCTAGAGAGATAGGACAGGCGGGCACCTTC | CSAREIGQAGTF
TRBJ2-3 | TRBV27 | - | TRBD2 | TGTGCCAGCAGTCTCTACGGACTAGCGGGAGCGACAGATACGCAGTATTTT | CASSLYGLAGATDTQYF
TRBJ2-7 | TRBV7-9 | few | - | TGTGCCAGCAGCCCGGACCTCTCCTACGAGCAGTACTTC | CASSPDLSYEQYF
TRBJ2-2 | TRBV20-1 | many | - | TGCAGTGCTAGAGATTATCGCCTAGTCGCCGGGGAGCTGTTTTTT | CSARDYRLVAGELFF
TRBJ1-5 | TRBV7-9 | many | TRBD1 | TGTGCCAGCAGTCCCGACAGGGACCCTGATCAGCCCCAGCATTTT | CASSPDRDPDQPQHF
TRBJ2-2 | TRBV29-1 | few | TRBD2 | TGCAGCGTTGACATAGCGGGAGGGCCATCCACCGGGGAGCTGTTTTTT | CSVDIAGGPSTGELFF
TRBJ2-7 | TRBV4-1 | few | - | TGCGCCAGCAGCCCCTCTATCGGACGCGAGCAGTACTTC | CASSPSIGREQYF
TRBJ2-1 | TRBV6-5 | few | TRBD2 | TGTGCCAGCAGTTACAGAAAGGGACTAGCGGGAAAGTTTTACAATGAGCAGTTCTTC | CASSYRKGLAGKFYNEQFF
TRBJ2-1 | TRBV27 | few | TRBD2 | TGTGCCAGCAGTTTCCTGACTAGCGGGACTTCCTCCAATGAGCAGTTCTTC | CASSFLTSGTSSNEQFF